Shown below are 20 T cell receptor beta chains from a single sample sequenced in a study of blood T cell repertoires in COVID-19. Clones were sequenced by immunoSEQ multiplex PCR, and TCRdb holds only the in-frame ones, with some missing. The sample lists hundreds of thousands of clones, roughly 84% occurring once. Material for sequencing was PBMCs or T cells enriched from blood (not recorded which). These receptors were taken from a woman between 25 and 40 years old who had recovered from COVID-19.

The chain combines TRBV7-9 with TRBJ2-2, with 8 bases fitting TRBD1. V lost 5 bases, J lost 4 bases, and 9 bases stayed unmatched. This CDR3 has 16 residues. Germline assignment: CDR1 SEHNR and CDR2 FQNEAQ (reference sequence). CDR3 loop: CASSPSVQGATGELFF. The CDR3, as DNA: TGTGCCAGCAGCCCAAGCGTGCAGGGGGCCACCGGGGAGCTGTTTTTT.

This clone has only a few counts. The chain recombines TRBV5-1 with TRBJ1-4; possibly TRBD1 for D (6 bases). Germline V lookup: CDR1 SGHRS, CDR2 YFSETQ. This CDR3 is 15 amino acids long. Trimming shortened V by 2 bases and J by 3 bases, and 11 bases separated the two germline ends. As DNA, the CDR3 is TGCGCCAGCAGCTTCGGACAGACAGCTAATGAAAAACTGTTTTTT. It codes for CASSFGQTANEKLFF. Full variable domain (outside the CDR3, taken from reference TRBV5-1 and TRBJ1-4): KAGVTQTPRYLIKTRGQQVTLSCSPISGHRSVSWYQQTPGQGLQFLFEYFSETQRNKGNFPGRFSGRQFSNSRSEMNVSTLELGDSALYLCASSFGQTANEKLFFGSGTQLSVL.

The chain combines TRBV5-1 with TRBJ2-1; TRBD2 matches at 8 bases. The CDR3 is made up of 14 amino acids. V was pared by 7 bases and J by 4 bases, with 7 bases of the junction left unmatched. The germline V gene encodes CDR1 SGHRS and CDR2 YFSETQ. This chain's CDR3 is CASSWRGEYNEQFF. In nucleotides, the CDR3 is TGCGCCAGCTCCTGGCGGGGGGAGTACAATGAGCAGTTCTTC.

The J gene is TRBJ1-2, the V gene TRBV7-2; 7 bases fit TRBD1. CDR3 length: 13 amino acids. Germline CDR1 and CDR2: SGHTA and FQGNSA. With 5 bases clipped from V and 2 bases from J, the junction kept 2 bases outside the gene matches. The CDR3, as DNA: TGTGCCAGCAGCCGAGGGGGCAACTATGGCTACACCTTC. Its protein product is CASSRGGNYGYTF.

This sequence joins TRBV19 and TRBJ1-1, with 8 bases fitting TRBD1. The V segment lost 6 bases and the J segment 0 bases; nucleotides outside the gene matches: 9. This CDR3 comprises 16 residues. The germline CDR1 and CDR2 sequences are LNHDA and SQIVND (reference sequence). In DNA form, the CDR3 reads TGTGCCAGTAGCCAGGACAGGGCGGATGTGAACACTGAAGCTTTCTTT. This encodes CASSQDRADVNTEAFF.

V usage is TRBV6-2 or TRBV6-3 and J usage is TRBJ1-2, with TRBD1 identical over 7 bases. The CDR3 is made up of 13 amino acids. The germline V gene encodes CDR1 MNHEY and CDR2 SVGEGT. Trimming took 4 bases from V and 4 from J; bases not matched to a gene: 3. The CDR3 region is CASSLQGSYGYTF. CDR3 DNA: TGTGCCAGCAGTTTACAGGGGTCCTATGGCTACACCTTC.

CDR3 residues: CASRMGLANFYEQYF. CDR3 coding DNA: TGTGCCAGCAGAATGGGACTAGCGAACTTCTACGAGCAGTACTTC. The chain couples TRBV27 to TRBJ2-7; 10 nucleotides agree with TRBD2. CDR1 and CDR2 (germline): MNHEY, SMNVEV (reference sequence). V lost 6 bases and J lost 3; bases outside the gene matches: 8. This CDR3 has 15 amino acids.

V gene TRBV6-5 combines with J gene TRBJ2-5; D possibly corresponds to TRBD2 (5 bases). In germline, CDR1 is MNHEY, CDR2 SVGAGI. V was trimmed by 2 bases and J by 0 bases, leaving 10 bases between them. The CDR3 has 15 residues. The CDR3 protein is CASSYGSGYQETQYF. In DNA form, the CDR3 reads TGTGCCAGCAGTTACGGTTCGGGGTACCAAGAGACCCAGTACTTC.

J is TRBJ1-6 and V is TRBV4-2, with a possible D match to TRBD1 (6 bases). V lost 8 bases to trimming and J lost 1 base, with 12 bases between them. The CDR3 length is 15 residues. CDR1 LGHNA and CDR2 YNFKEQ come from the germline V gene. The CDR3 DNA follows: TGTGCCAGCCGTTTAGGGACATCCTATAATTCACCCCTCCACTTT. Translated: CASRLGTSYNSPLHF.

The chain joins TRBV28 to TRBJ1-5, with 12 bases that match TRBD1. This CDR3 has 18 residues. J lost 1 base, V lost 5 bases, and 9 bases had no gene match. Germline CDR1 is MDHEN and CDR2 is SYDVKM. The DNA of the CDR3 is TGTGCCAGCAGTAGGGGGACAGGGGGCCCCCTAAGCAATCAGCCCCAGCATTTT. This sequence encodes CASSRGTGGPLSNQPQHF.

This clone has a single count. The genes are TRBV6-5 and TRBJ1-1, with D possibly matching TRBD1 (5 bases). This CDR3 has 16 amino acids. V lost 0 bases and J lost 4, with 15 bases in between. Germline lookup yields CDR1 MNHEY and CDR2 SVGAGI. This CDR3 reads CASSYSGFLGGTEAFF. CDR3 nucleotide sequence: TGTGCCAGCAGTTACTCAGGATTTTTGGGGGGCACTGAAGCTTTCTTT.

This clone was detected a few times. The chain uses TRBV19 and TRBJ1-4, with 8 nucleotides matching TRBD1. This CDR3 is 15 amino acids long. V was pared by 7 bases and J by 6 bases, with 10 bases of the junction left unmatched. Germline CDR1 and CDR2: LNHDA and SQIVND (reference sequence). CDR3 sequence (DNA): TGTGCCAGTACCGACCTCGGACAGGGTGATGAAAAACTGTTTTTT. Amino acid sequence: CASTDLGQGDEKLFF.

V and J are TRBV19 and TRBJ1-2; 9 bases line up with TRBD1. The CDR3 extends over 15 amino acids. V gave up 8 bases and J gave up 4 bases; unmatched junction bases: 11. Germline CDR1 is LNHDA and CDR2 is SQIVND (reference sequence). In DNA, the CDR3 is TGTGCCAGTGGGGCCCCTCCGGGACAGGGCTATGGCTACACCTTC. Protein sequence: CASGAPPGQGYGYTF. The full variable domain, its missing parts supplied by reference TRBV19 and TRBJ1-2, is DGGITQSPKYLFRKEGQNVTLSCEQNLNHDAMYWYRQDPGQGLRLIYYSQIVNDFQKGDIAEGYSVSREKKESFPLTVTSAQKNPTAFYLCASGAPPGQGYGYTFGSGTRLTVV.

The chain recombines TRBV29-1 with TRBJ2-3, with 15 bases that match TRBD2. Germline CDR1 is SQVTM and CDR2 is ANQGSEA. The CDR3 contains 15 residues. V shed 4 bases and J 4 bases; nucleotides not matched to a gene: 3. CDR3 sequence (DNA): TGCAGCGTTGGGACTAGCGGGGGGGCCCCAGATACGCAGTATTTT. It yields the protein CSVGTSGGAPDTQYF.

The chain has TRBV6-4 and TRBJ2-2, with D possibly TRBD1 on 6 matching bases. The CDR3 contains 18 residues. V was trimmed by 4 bases and J by 2 bases, leaving 20 bases between them. From germline, CDR1 is MRHNA and CDR2 SNTAGT. The DNA of the CDR3 is TGTGCCAGCAGTGCTTACGACTCACTGGGGGCAAACACCGGGGAGCTGTTTTTT. The encoded protein is CASSAYDSLGANTGELFF.

J is TRBJ2-7 and V is TRBV20-1; tentative D call: TRBD1 (5 bases). Deletions cut 5 bases from V and 4 bases from J, with 9 bases between. The CDR3 is 11 amino acids. The germline V gene has CDR1 DFQATT and CDR2 SNEGSKA (reference sequence). The CDR3 here is CSAADRYEQYF. Here the CDR3 DNA reads TGCAGTGCTGCTGACAGATACGAGCAGTACTTC.

V and J are TRBV5-1 and TRBJ2-5, with 7 bases matching TRBD2. Germline trimming cut 2 bases from V and 1 base from J; bases unmatched to any gene: 8. Per germline, CDR1 SGHRS and CDR2 YFSETQ. The CDR3 covers 16 residues. Here the CDR3 DNA reads TGCGCCAGCAGCTTAGGAACGGGGGGTCTCCAAGAGACCCAGTACTTC. Amino acids: CASSLGTGGLQETQYF.

For this clone: The sample holds other DNA sequences that translate to the same CDR3. The chain carries TRBV6-1 and TRBJ1-2; D call uncertain. Trimming shortened V by 3 bases and J by 8 bases, and 10 bases separated the two germline ends. The germline gives CDR1 MNHNS, CDR2 SASEGT. The CDR3 contains 12 residues. The DNA for the CDR3 is TGTGCCAGCAGTGAGACTGGTTGGGGCTACACCTTC. Translating it yields CASSETGWGYTF.

The V and J genes are TRBV12-3 or TRBV12-4 and TRBJ1-1, with 10 bases lining up with TRBD1. The CDR3 sequence is 13 residues long. V was clipped by 6 bases and J by 4 bases; unmatched bases: 2. The CDR3 nucleotides are TGTGCCAGCAGGCGGACAGGGGGCACTGAAGCTTTCTTT. Residues: CASRRTGGTEAFF.

This clone occurred once. V usage is TRBV30 and J usage is TRBJ2-2; 9 bases map to TRBD2. This CDR3 has 17 residues. V was clipped by 1 base and J by 0 bases; unmatched bases: 6. The germline V gene encodes CDR1 GTSNPN and CDR2 SVGIG (reference sequence). The CDR3 coding sequence is TGTGCCTGGAGTGGCGGGAGGGGGCAGCCGAACACCGGGGAGCTGTTTTTT. The encoded protein is CAWSGGRGQPNTGELFF.